The next 32 T cell receptor beta chains were all read from a single sample in a study of blood T cell repertoires in COVID-19. Measured with immunoSEQ multiplex PCR; TCRdb has only the in-frame clones, and not every one. Of over 75,000 clones in the sample, roughly 83% were seen once. Sequencing input: peripheral blood. The receptors originated from a woman of 80 years or more with active or convalescent COVID-19.

This chain links TRBV4-2 with TRBJ1-1; D gene unclear. Germline lookup yields CDR1 LGHNA and CDR2 YNFKEQ. The CDR3 sequence is 15 residues long. V gave up 1 base and J gave up 1 base, with 10 bases separating them. Written as DNA, the CDR3 is TGTGCCAGCAGCCAAGTCCAGGTGTCGAACACTGAAGCTTTCTTT. It yields the protein CASSQVQVSNTEAFF.

The rearrangement joins TRBV11-2 to TRBJ2-2; D unclear. CDR1 is SGHAT and CDR2 is FQNNGV in the germline V gene. The germline V and J ends were trimmed by 1 base and 5 bases, with 8 bases remaining between them. The CDR3 has 14 residues. CDR3 loop: CASSLGRKTGELFF. CDR3 DNA sequence: TGTGCCAGCAGCTTAGGTAGAAAAACCGGGGAGCTGTTTTTT.

The genes are TRBV7-3 and TRBJ2-5; tentative D call: TRBD1 (6 bases). CDR3 length: 14 residues. The germline V gene encodes CDR1 SGHTA and CDR2 FQGTGA. The V gene lost 3 bases and the J gene lost 5 bases, with 13 bases spanning the gap. The CDR3 loop reads CASSFVGQGETQYF. The CDR3 DNA reads as TGTGCCAGCAGCTTTGTGGGGCAGGGGGAGACCCAGTACTTC.

The chain has TRBV10-3 and TRBJ2-7; the D gene is possibly TRBD2 (7 bases). Per the germline V gene, CDR1 is ENHRY and CDR2 is SYGVKD. The CDR3 consists of 12 residues. Trimming cost V 11 bases and J 3 bases, with 14 bases left between them. The CDR3 sequence: CASKGGDYEQYF. DNA of the CDR3: TGTGCCTCCAAGGGGGGGGACTACGAGCAGTACTTC.

This clone was counted only a few times. V and J are TRBV11-3 and TRBJ2-5, with D possibly matching TRBD2 (7 bases). The ends were cut back, 5 bases at V and 2 bases at J, with 21 bases in the middle. The CDR3 runs to 17 residues. CDR1 and CDR2 (germline): SGHNT, YENEEA. The CDR3 sequence: CASSQGGAGLTQETQYF. DNA of the CDR3: TGTGCCAGCAGCCAAGGGGGGGCAGGGCTTACACAAGAGACCCAGTACTTC.

This sequence joins TRBV5-4 and TRBJ2-3; 16 nucleotides agree with TRBD2. The CDR3 spans 17 residues. Losses at the gene ends were 4 bases for V and 5 bases for J; bases not matched to a gene: 7. Per germline, CDR1 SGHNT and CDR2 YYREEE (reference sequence). CDR3: CASSPGLAGGFGDTQYF. The CDR3 DNA reads TGTGCCAGCAGCCCGGGACTAGCGGGAGGGTTTGGAGATACGCAGTATTTT.

The genes are TRBV7-2 and TRBJ2-3; TRBD2 matches at 7 bases. V lost 4 bases, J lost 2 bases, and 6 bases stayed unmatched. The CDR3 spans 15 residues. The V gene's germline CDR1 is SGHTA and CDR2 FQGNSA. The CDR3 DNA follows: TGTGCCAGCAGCTCCGACGGGAGGATCACAGATACGCAGTATTTT. Translation gives CASSSDGRITDTQYF.

V is TRBV12-3 or TRBV12-4 and J is TRBJ2-7; D remains unclear. V was cut by 5 bases and J by 5 bases, with 13 bases left in between. The CDR3 spans 13 residues. In DNA form, the CDR3 reads TGTGCCAGCAGTCCTCGGGTGCCGAACGAGCAGTACTTC. Its protein is CASSPRVPNEQYF.

The chain combines TRBV29-1 with TRBJ2-7; D may be TRBD2 (5 bases). Trimming pared 3 bases from V and 3 bases from J, leaving 9 bases between. This CDR3 is built from 12 residues. From germline, CDR1 is SQVTM and CDR2 ANQGSEA. The CDR3 spells CSVDRGGYEQYF. As DNA, the CDR3 is TGCAGCGTTGACCGGGGTGGCTACGAGCAGTACTTC.

The chain is built from TRBV29-1 and TRBJ2-1; 8 bases are shared with TRBD2. V lost 6 bases and J lost 4; bases outside the gene matches: 8. Looked up from germline, CDR1 is SQVTM and CDR2 is ANQGSEA. The CDR3 runs 14 residues. CDR3 in amino acids: CSVIAGTQYNEQFF. The CDR3 nucleotides are TGCAGCGTCATAGCGGGGACGCAATACAATGAGCAGTTCTTC.

The rearrangement joins TRBV5-1 to TRBJ2-5; 8 nucleotides line up with TRBD2. The CDR3 extends over 17 amino acids. The germline CDR1 and CDR2 sequences are SGHRS and YFSETQ. V was pared by 2 bases and J by 2 bases, with 11 bases of the junction left unmatched. The CDR3 DNA reads TGCGCCAGCAGCTTAAACTTAAAGCGGGGGACACAAGAGACCCAGTACTTC. Protein product: CASSLNLKRGTQETQYF.

This clone was picked up a small number of times. Other nucleotide sequences from this sample produce the same CDR3. The chain recombines TRBV6-5 with TRBJ1-2; 7 bases align to TRBD1. Germline CDR1 MNHEY, CDR2 SVGAGI. J was trimmed by 4 bases and V by 6 bases; bases with no gene match: 5. The CDR3 loop spans 13 amino acids. CDR3 protein: CASRGQVPYGYTF. The CDR3 DNA is TGTGCCAGCAGAGGACAGGTGCCCTATGGCTACACCTTC.

This clone was seen only once. This chain links TRBV2 with TRBJ2-3, with 7 bases lining up with TRBD1. This CDR3 spans 14 amino acids. Germline V CDR1 and CDR2: SNHLY, FYNNEI. With V trimmed by 6 bases and J by 6 bases, 9 bases remained unmatched. As DNA, the CDR3 is TGTGCCAGCAGGGGGAGAGGGGGCAGGGATACGCAGTATTTT. Its protein product is CASRGRGGRDTQYF.

In this sample, this clone turned up a few times. The V call is TRBV20-1, the J call TRBJ1-6; 9 nucleotides match TRBD1. Germline trimming cut 3 bases from V and 9 bases from J; bases unmatched to any gene: 3. The germline V gene encodes CDR1 DFQATT and CDR2 SNEGSKA (reference sequence). CDR3 length: 13 amino acids. The CDR3 sequence: CSASRTGVSPLHF. CDR3 DNA sequence: TGCAGTGCTAGTCGGACAGGGGTTTCACCCCTCCACTTT.

This chain joins TRBV18 and TRBJ1-2, with 8 bases matching TRBD1. This CDR3 spans 16 amino acids. V shed 2 bases, J shed 8 bases, and the junction held 13 bases outside the gene matches. The V gene's germline CDR1 is KGHSH and CDR2 LQKENI. The CDR3 spells CASSPGPARGLQGYTF. CDR3 bases: TGTGCCAGCTCACCAGGCCCGGCCAGGGGGCTACAAGGCTACACCTTC.

The chain has TRBV28 and TRBJ2-3; 12 bases are a match to TRBD2. V lost 4 bases to trimming and J lost 0 bases; unmatched junction nucleotides: 11. Looked up from germline, CDR1 is MDHEN and CDR2 is SYDVKM. CDR3 length equals 19 residues. In nucleotides, the CDR3 is TGTGCCAGCAGTTACCCGACTAGCGGGGGAGGTCCTAGCACAGATACGCAGTATTTT. Translated, it gives CASSYPTSGGGPSTDTQYF.

The V and J genes are TRBV5-5 and TRBJ2-3, with D perhaps matching TRBD2 (5 bases). The length of the CDR3 is 16 residues. V was trimmed by 4 bases and J by 4 bases, leaving 19 bases between them. Germline V gives CDR1 SGHKS, CDR2 YYEKEE (reference sequence). CDR3 residues: CASSPTVGRAADTQYF. The CDR3 DNA sequence: TGTGCCAGCAGCCCGACGGTAGGGCGGGCGGCAGATACGCAGTATTTT. Combining the CDR3 with reference TRBV5-5 and TRBJ2-3 gives the whole variable domain DAGVTQSPTHLIKTRGQQVTLRCSPISGHKSVSWYQQVLGQGPQFIFQYYEKEERGRGNFPDRFSARQFPNYSSELNVNALLLGDSALYLCASSPTVGRAADTQYFGPGTRLTVL.

This clone occurred once. The chain has TRBV28 and TRBJ2-7, with 8 nucleotides matching TRBD1. Unmatched junction bases numbered 20, after V lost 6 bases and J lost 7 bases. Per the germline V gene, CDR1 is MDHEN and CDR2 is SYDVKM. The CDR3 spans 17 residues. The CDR3 sequence is CASSTTRGVGTGHEQYF. The CDR3 DNA reads as TGTGCCAGCAGCACAACGCGCGGGGTTGGGACAGGACATGAGCAGTACTTC.

This clone showed up just once. This chain uses TRBV7-7 with TRBJ2-2; tentatively, D is TRBD1 (6 bases). The CDR3 has 14 amino acids. The germline CDR1 and CDR2 sequences are SSHAT and FNYEAQ (reference sequence). Trimming shortened V by 5 bases and J by 4 bases, and 11 bases separated the two germline ends. The CDR3 DNA reads TGTGCCAGCAGCATACAGGGTGGCACCGGGGAGCTGTTTTTT. Its protein product is CASSIQGGTGELFF.

This chain links TRBV24-1 with TRBJ2-2; TRBD1 aligns across 10 bases. The germline V gene encodes CDR1 KGHDR and CDR2 SFDVKD. The CDR3 has 17 amino acids. With V trimmed by 6 bases and J by 10 bases, 16 bases remained unmatched. DNA of the CDR3: TGTGCCACCAGTAGGAGACCGGGACAGGGGTACCGAGTGGAGCTGTTTTTT. Its protein is CATSRRPGQGYRVELFF.

The V call is TRBV9, the J call TRBJ2-2; perhaps TRBD2 as D (6 bases). Germline CDR1 SGDLS, CDR2 YYNGEE. This CDR3 spans 15 amino acids. Trimming left V 7 bases short and J 0 bases short, with 13 bases between. CDR3: CASAEGTSNTGELFF. DNA for the CDR3: TGTGCCAGCGCAGAAGGGACTTCGAACACCGGGGAGCTGTTTTTT.

This chain uses TRBV7-2 with TRBJ2-7; 11 nucleotides agree with TRBD2. Per the germline V gene, CDR1 is SGHTA and CDR2 is FQGNSA. The ends lost 5 bases at V and 6 bases at J; junction bases unmatched: 12. The CDR3 is 16 residues long. For the CDR3, the DNA is TGTGCCAGCAGCGCTACATATAGCGGGGGGGCGGTCGAGCAGTACTTC. As protein: CASSATYSGGAVEQYF.

The rearrangement links TRBV6-2 or TRBV6-3 to TRBJ1-6, with D perhaps TRBD1 (5 bases). CDR3 length: 16 residues. V was shortened by 0 bases and J by 7 bases, with 13 bases between the two germline ends. Germline V CDR1 and CDR2: MNHEY, SVGEGT. CDR3 amino acids: CASSYSRYQGNSPLHF. Here the CDR3 DNA reads TGTGCCAGCAGTTACTCGAGATACCAGGGAAATTCACCCCTCCACTTT.

CDR3 residues: CASSAQTSGGTQYF. The CDR3 DNA is TGTGCCAGCAGCGCCCAGACTAGCGGGGGGACCCAGTACTTC. The J gene is TRBJ2-5, the V gene TRBV9; 12 nucleotides agree with TRBD2. The V segment lost 3 bases and the J segment 7 bases; nucleotides outside the gene matches: 4. Looked up from germline, CDR1 is SGDLS and CDR2 is YYNGEE. The length of the CDR3 is 14 residues.

The chain uses TRBV12-3 or TRBV12-4 and TRBJ1-1, with D unresolved. CDR3 size: 12 residues. V lost 2 bases to trimming and J lost 8 bases, with 9 bases between them. CDR3 coding DNA: TGTGCCAGCAGTTTACTCTACGCGGAAGCTTTCTTT. It specifies CASSLLYAEAFF.

The chain has TRBV28 and TRBJ2-1; D call uncertain. V dropped 7 bases and J dropped 8 bases, with 9 bases sitting between them. Germline loops: CDR1 MDHEN, CDR2 SYDVKM. The CDR3 loop spans 11 amino acids. The CDR3 nucleotides are TGTGCCAGCAAGATTGAGGATGAGCAGTTCTTC. It specifies CASKIEDEQFF.

For the CDR3, the DNA is TGTGCCAGCAGTGAGGAACTAGCAGATACGCAGTATTTT. Residues: CASSEELADTQYF. The chain is built from TRBV6-4 and TRBJ2-3, with D maybe TRBD2 (5 bases). In germline, CDR1 is MRHNA, CDR2 SNTAGT. The CDR3 has 13 amino acids. V was trimmed by 3 bases and J by 4 bases, leaving 8 bases between them.

This clone was detected once. The J gene is TRBJ2-2, the V gene TRBV28; 10 bases match TRBD1. With V trimmed by 8 bases and J by 7 bases, 10 bases remained unmatched. This CDR3 has 15 amino acids. Germline V gene lookup returns CDR1 MDHEN and CDR2 SYDVKM. Written as DNA, the CDR3 is TGTGCCAGCGCTATACCCGGGACAGGGGACGGGGAGCTGTTTTTT. The encoded protein is CASAIPGTGDGELFF.

The chain couples TRBV5-1 to TRBJ2-7; possible D gene TRBD1, 6 bases. Deletions cut 4 bases from V and 3 bases from J, with 17 bases between. The germline gives CDR1 SGHRS, CDR2 YFSETQ. The CDR3 extends over 15 amino acids. CDR3 nucleotide sequence: TGCGCCAGCAGCCAAGAGGCAGGGGCATTCTACGAGCAGTACTTC. It encodes CASSQEAGAFYEQYF.

This chain links TRBV11-3 with TRBJ2-5, with 7 bases fitting TRBD1. From germline, CDR1 is SGHNT and CDR2 YENEEA. The CDR3 sequence is 14 residues long. V lost 4 bases, J lost 0 bases, and 2 bases stayed unmatched. The CDR3 loop reads CASSSTGDQETQYF. CDR3 nucleotide sequence: TGTGCCAGCAGCTCCACAGGGGACCAAGAGACCCAGTACTTC.

The rearrangement joins TRBV6-5 to TRBJ1-2; TRBD1 matches 7 bases. After removal of 8 bases from V and 7 bases from J, the junction contained 10 bases not matched to a gene. Germline CDR1 and CDR2: MNHEY and SVGAGI. There are 13 residues in the CDR3. The CDR3 is CASLPTTGIGYTF. The CDR3 nucleotides read TGTGCCAGCTTGCCGACGACAGGGATTGGCTACACCTTC.

The gene calls are TRBV28 and TRBJ2-7; weak D call: TRBD2 (5 bases). CDR3 length: 15 residues. V shed 4 bases and J shed 2 bases, with 15 bases lying between them. Per the germline V gene, CDR1 is MDHEN and CDR2 is SYDVKM. The CDR3 here is CASSSPRSGTYEQYF. The DNA of the CDR3 is TGTGCCAGCAGTTCCCCCCGGAGCGGTACCTACGAGCAGTACTTC.